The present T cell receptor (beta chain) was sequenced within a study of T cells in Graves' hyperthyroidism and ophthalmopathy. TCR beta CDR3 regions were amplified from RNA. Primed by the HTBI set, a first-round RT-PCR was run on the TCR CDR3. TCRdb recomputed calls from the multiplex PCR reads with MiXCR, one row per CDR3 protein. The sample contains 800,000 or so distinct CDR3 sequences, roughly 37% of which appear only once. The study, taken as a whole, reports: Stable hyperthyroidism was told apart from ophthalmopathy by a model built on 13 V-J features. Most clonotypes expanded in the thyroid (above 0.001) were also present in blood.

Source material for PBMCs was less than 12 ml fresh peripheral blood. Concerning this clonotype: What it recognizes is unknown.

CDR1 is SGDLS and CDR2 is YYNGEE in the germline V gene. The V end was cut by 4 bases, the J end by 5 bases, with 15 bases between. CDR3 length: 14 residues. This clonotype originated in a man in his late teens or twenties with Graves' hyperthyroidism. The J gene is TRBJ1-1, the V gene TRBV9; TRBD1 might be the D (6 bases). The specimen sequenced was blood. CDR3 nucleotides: TGTGCCAGCAGCCAAGACAGGAGAGAGACTGAAGCTTTCTTT. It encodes CASSQDRRETEAFF.